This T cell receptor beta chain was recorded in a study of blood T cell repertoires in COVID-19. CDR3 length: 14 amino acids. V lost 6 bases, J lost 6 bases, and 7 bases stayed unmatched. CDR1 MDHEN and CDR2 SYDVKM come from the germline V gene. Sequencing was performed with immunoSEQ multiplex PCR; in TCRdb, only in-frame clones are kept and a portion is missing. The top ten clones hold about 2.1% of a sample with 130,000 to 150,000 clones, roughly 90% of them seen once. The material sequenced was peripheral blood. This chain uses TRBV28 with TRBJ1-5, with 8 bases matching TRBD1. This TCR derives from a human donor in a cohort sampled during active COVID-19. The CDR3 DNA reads TGTGCCAGCAGAAGGACAGGGAGAGCTCAGCCCCAGCATTTT. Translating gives CASRRTGRAQPQHF.